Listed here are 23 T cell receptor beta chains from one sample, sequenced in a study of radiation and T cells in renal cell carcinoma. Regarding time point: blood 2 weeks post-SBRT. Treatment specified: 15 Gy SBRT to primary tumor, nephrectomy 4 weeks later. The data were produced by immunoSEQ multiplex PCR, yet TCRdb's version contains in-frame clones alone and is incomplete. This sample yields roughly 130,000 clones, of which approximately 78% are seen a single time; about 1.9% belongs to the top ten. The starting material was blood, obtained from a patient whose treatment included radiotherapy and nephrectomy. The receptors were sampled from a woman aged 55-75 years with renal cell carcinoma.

The CDR3 sequence is CASAPGGTEAFF. The CDR3 DNA reads as TGTGCCAGCGCGCCGGGGGGCACTGAAGCTTTCTTT. J is TRBJ1-1 and V is TRBV19, with a tentative D call TRBD1 (5 bases). The germline CDR1 and CDR2 sequences are LNHDA and SQIVND (reference sequence). The CDR3 totals 12 residues. V lost 9 bases to trimming and J lost 4 bases, with 12 bases between them.

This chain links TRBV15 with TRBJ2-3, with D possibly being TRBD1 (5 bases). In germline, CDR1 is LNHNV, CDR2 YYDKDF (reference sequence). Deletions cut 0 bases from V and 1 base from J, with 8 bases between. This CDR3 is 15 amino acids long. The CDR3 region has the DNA TGTGCCACCAGCAGAGATCTACAGGGCACAGATACGCAGTATTTT. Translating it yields CATSRDLQGTDTQYF.

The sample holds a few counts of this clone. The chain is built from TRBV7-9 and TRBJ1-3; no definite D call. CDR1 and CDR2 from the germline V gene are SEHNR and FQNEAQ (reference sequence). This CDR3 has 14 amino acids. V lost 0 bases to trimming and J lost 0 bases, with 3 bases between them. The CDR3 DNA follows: TGTGCCAGCAGCTTAGCCCGCTCTGGAAACACCATATATTTT. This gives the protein CASSLARSGNTIYF.

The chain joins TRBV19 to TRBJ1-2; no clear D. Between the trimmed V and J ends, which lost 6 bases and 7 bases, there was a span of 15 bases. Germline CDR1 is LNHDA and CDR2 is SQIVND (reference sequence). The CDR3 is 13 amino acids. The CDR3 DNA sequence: TGTGCCAGTAGCCCGAGCAGCGGAACTGGCTACACCTTC. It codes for CASSPSSGTGYTF. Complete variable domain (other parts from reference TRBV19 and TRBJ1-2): DGGITQSPKYLFRKEGQNVTLSCEQNLNHDAMYWYRQDPGQGLRLIYYSQIVNDFQKGDIAEGYSVSREKKESFPLTVTSAQKNPTAFYLCASSPSSGTGYTFGSGTRLTVV.

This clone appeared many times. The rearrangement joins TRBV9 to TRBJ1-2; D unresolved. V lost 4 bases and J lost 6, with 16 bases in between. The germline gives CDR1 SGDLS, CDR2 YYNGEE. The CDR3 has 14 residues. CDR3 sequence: CASSSRPPRDGYTF. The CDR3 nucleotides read TGTGCCAGCAGCTCTCGGCCCCCCCGGGATGGCTACACCTTC.

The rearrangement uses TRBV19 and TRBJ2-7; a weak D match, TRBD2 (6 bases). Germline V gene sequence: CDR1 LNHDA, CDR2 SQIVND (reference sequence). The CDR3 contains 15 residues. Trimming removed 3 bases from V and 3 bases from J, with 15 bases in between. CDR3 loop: CASSIRRGPFYEQYF. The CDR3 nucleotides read TGTGCCAGTAGTATCCGGCGGGGACCATTCTACGAGCAGTACTTC.

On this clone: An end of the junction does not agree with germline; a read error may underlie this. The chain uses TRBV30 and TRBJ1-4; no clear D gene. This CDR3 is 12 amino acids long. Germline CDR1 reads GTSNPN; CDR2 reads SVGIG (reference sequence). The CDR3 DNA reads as TGTGCCTGGAGTGCAACCAATGAAAAACTGTTTTTT. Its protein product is CAWSATNEKLFF.

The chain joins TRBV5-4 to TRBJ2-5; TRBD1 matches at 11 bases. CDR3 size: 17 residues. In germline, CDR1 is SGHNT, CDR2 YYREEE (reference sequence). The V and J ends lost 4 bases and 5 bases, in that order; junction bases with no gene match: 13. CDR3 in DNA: TGTGCCAGCAGCCTGGTGGGCGGACAGGGGGCGCAGGAGACCCAGTACTTC. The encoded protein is CASSLVGGQGAQETQYF.

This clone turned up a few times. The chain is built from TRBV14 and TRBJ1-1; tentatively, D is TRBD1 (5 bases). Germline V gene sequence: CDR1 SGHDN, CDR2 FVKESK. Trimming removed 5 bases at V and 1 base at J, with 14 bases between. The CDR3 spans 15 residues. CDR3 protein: CASSWGGGSNTEAFF. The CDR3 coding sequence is TGTGCCAGCAGCTGGGGCGGAGGATCGAACACTGAAGCTTTCTTT.

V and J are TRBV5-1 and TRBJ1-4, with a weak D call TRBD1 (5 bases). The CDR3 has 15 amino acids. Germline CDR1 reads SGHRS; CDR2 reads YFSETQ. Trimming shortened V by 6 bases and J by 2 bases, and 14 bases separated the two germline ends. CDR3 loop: CASTLQDPTNEKLFF. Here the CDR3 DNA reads TGCGCCAGCACCTTACAGGATCCCACTAATGAAAAACTGTTTTTT. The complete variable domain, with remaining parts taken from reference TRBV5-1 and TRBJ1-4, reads KAGVTQTPRYLIKTRGQQVTLSCSPISGHRSVSWYQQTPGQGLQFLFEYFSETQRNKGNFPGRFSGRQFSNSRSEMNVSTLELGDSALYLCASTLQDPTNEKLFFGSGTQLSVL.

CDR3 sequence (DNA): TGTGCCAGCAGTGACCTCCAGGGGAGACAGCCCCAGCATTTT. It translates to CASSDLQGRQPQHF. The gene calls are TRBV2 and TRBJ1-5, with a weak D call TRBD1 (6 bases). Trimming took off 3 bases at V and 7 bases at J, with 13 bases between the two ends. The CDR3 sequence is 14 residues long. In germline, CDR1 is SNHLY, CDR2 FYNNEI. Combining the CDR3 with reference TRBV2 and TRBJ1-5 gives the whole variable domain EPEVTQTPSHQVTQMGQEVILRCVPISNHLYFYWYRQILGQKVEFLVSFYNNEISEKSEIFDDQFSVERPDGSNFTLKIRSTKLEDSAMYFCASSDLQGRQPQHFGDGTRLSIL.

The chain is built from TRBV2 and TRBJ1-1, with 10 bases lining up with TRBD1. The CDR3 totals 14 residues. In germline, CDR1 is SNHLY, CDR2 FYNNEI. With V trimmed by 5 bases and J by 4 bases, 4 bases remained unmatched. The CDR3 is CASSRTGGGTEAFF. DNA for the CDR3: TGTGCCAGCAGTCGGACAGGGGGGGGCACTGAAGCTTTCTTT.

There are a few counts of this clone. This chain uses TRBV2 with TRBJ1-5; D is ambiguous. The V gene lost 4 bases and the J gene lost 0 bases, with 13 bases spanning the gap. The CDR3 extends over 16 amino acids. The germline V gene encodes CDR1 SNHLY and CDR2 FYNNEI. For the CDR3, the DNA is TGTGCCAGCAGTGGAGGTGCAGAGTATAGCAATCAGCCCCAGCATTTT. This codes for CASSGGAEYSNQPQHF.

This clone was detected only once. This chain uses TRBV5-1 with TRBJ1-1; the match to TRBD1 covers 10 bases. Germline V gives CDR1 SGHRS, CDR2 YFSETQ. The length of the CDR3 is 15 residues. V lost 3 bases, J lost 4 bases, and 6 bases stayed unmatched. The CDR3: CASSSQGQGSTEAFF. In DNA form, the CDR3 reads TGCGCCAGCAGCTCGCAGGGACAGGGGAGCACTGAAGCTTTCTTT.

The CDR3, as DNA: TGTGCCAGCAGCTTTCCCCGGACGGAGGCCTACGAGCAGTACTTC. It translates to CASSFPRTEAYEQYF. This chain connects TRBV5-6 to TRBJ2-7, with D possibly TRBD2 on 5 matching bases. CDR1 is SGHDT and CDR2 is YYEEEE in the germline V gene. V was shortened by 2 bases and J by 2 bases, with 14 bases between the two germline ends. The CDR3 is 15 amino acids.

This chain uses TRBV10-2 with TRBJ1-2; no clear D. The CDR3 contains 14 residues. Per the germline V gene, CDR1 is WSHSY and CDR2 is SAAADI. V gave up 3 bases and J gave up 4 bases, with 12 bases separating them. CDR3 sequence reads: CASSDPRAPYGYTF. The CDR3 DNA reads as TGCGCCAGCAGTGACCCCCGGGCCCCCTATGGCTACACCTTC.

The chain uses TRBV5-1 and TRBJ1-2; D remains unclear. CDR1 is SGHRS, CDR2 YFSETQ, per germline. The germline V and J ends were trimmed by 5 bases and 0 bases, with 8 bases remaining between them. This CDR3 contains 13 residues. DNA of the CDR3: TGCGCCAGCAGTCGGAGTTCTAACTATGGCTACACCTTC. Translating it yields CASSRSSNYGYTF. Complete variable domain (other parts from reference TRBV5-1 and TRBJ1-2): KAGVTQTPRYLIKTRGQQVTLSCSPISGHRSVSWYQQTPGQGLQFLFEYFSETQRNKGNFPGRFSGRQFSNSRSEMNVSTLELGDSALYLCASSRSSNYGYTFGSGTRLTVV.

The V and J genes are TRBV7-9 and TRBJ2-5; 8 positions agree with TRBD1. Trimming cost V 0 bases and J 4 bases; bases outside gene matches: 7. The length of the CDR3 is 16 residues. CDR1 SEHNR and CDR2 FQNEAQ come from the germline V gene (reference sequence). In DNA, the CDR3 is TGTGCCAGCAGCTTAGCGTCGAGACAGGGGAGAGAGACCCAGTACTTC. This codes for CASSLASRQGRETQYF.

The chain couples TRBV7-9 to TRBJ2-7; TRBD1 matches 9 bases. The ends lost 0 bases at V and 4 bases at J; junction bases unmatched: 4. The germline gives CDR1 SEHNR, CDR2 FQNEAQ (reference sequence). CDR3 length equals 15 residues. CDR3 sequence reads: CASSLAGQGRYEQYF. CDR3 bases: TGTGCCAGCAGCTTAGCGGGACAGGGAAGGTACGAGCAGTACTTC.

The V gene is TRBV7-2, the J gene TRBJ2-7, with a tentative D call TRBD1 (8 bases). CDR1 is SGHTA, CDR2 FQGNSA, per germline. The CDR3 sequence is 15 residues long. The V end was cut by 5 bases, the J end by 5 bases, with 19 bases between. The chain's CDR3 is CASSHQSGTGNEQYF. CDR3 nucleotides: TGTGCCAGCAGCCATCAAAGCGGGACAGGCAACGAGCAGTACTTC.

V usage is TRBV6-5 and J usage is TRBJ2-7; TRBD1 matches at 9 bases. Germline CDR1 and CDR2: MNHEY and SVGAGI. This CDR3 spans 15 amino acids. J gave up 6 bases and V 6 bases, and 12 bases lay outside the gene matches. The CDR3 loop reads CASSRPGTGITEQYF. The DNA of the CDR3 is TGTGCCAGCAGCCGCCCAGGGACAGGGATAACCGAGCAGTACTTC.

This CDR3 reads CASSVINGEQYF. In DNA, the CDR3 is TGTGCCAGCAGCGTAATTAATGGGGAGCAGTACTTC. The chain is built from TRBV9 and TRBJ2-7; D gene unclear. Trimming took off 1 base at V and 7 bases at J, with 9 bases between the two ends. CDR1 and CDR2 (germline): SGDLS, YYNGEE. This CDR3 comprises 12 residues.

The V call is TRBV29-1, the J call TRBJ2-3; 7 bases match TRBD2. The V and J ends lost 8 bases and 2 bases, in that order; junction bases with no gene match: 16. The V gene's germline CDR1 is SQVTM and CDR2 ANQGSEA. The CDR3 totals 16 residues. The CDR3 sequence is CSFVVAREGYTDTQYF. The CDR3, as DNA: TGCAGCTTCGTTGTGGCCAGGGAGGGATACACAGATACGCAGTATTTT.